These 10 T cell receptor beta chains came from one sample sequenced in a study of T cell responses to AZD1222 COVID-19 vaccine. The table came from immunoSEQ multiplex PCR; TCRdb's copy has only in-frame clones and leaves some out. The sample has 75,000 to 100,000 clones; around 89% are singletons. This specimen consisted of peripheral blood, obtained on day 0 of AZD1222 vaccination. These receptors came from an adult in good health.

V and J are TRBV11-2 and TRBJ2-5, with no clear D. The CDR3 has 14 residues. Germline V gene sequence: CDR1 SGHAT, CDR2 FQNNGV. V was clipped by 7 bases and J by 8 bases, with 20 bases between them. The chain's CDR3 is CASTQGTDPGTQYF. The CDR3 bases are TGTGCCAGCACCCAAGGAACGGACCCAGGAACCCAGTACTTC.

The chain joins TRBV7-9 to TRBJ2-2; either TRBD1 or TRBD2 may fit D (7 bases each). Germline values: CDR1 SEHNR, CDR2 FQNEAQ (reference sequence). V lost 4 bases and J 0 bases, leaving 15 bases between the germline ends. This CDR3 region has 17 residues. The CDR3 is CASSSLGGTANTGELFF. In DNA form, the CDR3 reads TGTGCCAGCAGCTCCCTGGGGGGGACAGCGAACACCGGGGAGCTGTTTTTT.

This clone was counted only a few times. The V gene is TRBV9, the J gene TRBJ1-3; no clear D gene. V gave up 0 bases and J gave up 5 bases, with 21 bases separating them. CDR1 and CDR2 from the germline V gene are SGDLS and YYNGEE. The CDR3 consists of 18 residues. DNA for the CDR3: TGTGCCAGCAGCGTAGAAGGGAGAGCGGCATCTGGCCGAAACACCATATATTTT. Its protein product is CASSVEGRAASGRNTIYF.

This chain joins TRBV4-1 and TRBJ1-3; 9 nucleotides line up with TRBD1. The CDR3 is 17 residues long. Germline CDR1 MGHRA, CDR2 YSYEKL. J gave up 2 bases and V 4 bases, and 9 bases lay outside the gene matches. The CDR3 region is CASSPPPGQGPGNTIYF. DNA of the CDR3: TGCGCCAGCAGCCCCCCCCCGGGACAGGGTCCTGGAAACACCATATATTTT.

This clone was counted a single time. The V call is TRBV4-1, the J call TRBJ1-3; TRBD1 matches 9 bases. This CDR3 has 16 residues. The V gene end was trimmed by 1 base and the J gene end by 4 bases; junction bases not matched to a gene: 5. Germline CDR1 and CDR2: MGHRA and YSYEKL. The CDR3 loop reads CASSQVPQGAGNTIYF. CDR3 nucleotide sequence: TGCGCCAGCAGCCAAGTCCCACAGGGGGCCGGAAACACCATATATTTT.

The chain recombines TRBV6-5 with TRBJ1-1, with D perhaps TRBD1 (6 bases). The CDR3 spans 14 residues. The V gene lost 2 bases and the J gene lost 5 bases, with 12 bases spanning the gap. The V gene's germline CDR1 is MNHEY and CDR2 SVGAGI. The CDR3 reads CASSYQTGSTEAFF. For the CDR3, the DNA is TGTGCCAGCAGTTACCAGACAGGTTCAACTGAAGCTTTCTTT.

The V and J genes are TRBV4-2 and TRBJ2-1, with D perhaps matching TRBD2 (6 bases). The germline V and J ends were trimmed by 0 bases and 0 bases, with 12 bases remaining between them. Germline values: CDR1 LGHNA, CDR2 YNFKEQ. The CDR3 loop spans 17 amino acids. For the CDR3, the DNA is TGTGCCAGCAGCCAAGATTTGGCGGGGAGCTCCTACAATGAGCAGTTCTTC. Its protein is CASSQDLAGSSYNEQFF.

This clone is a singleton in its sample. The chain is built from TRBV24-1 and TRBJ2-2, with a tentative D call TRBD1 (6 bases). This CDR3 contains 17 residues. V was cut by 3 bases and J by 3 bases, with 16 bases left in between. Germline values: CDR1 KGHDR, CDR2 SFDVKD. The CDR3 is CATSDPGQNTDTGELFF. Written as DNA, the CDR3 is TGTGCCACCAGTGATCCCGGACAGAACACGGACACCGGGGAGCTGTTTTTT.

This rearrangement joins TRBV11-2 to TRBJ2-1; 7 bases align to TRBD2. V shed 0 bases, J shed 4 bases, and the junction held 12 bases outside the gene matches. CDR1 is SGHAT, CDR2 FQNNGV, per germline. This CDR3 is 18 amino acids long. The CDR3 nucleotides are TGTGCCAGCAGCTTAGAGGCGTGGAGACTAGCCGAGTACAATGAGCAGTTCTTC. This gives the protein CASSLEAWRLAEYNEQFF. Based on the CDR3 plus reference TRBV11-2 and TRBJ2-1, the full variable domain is EAGVAQSPRYKIIEKRQSVAFWCNPISGHATLYWYQQILGQGPKLLIQFQNNGVVDDSQLPKDRFSAERLKGVDSTLKIQPAKLEDSAVYLCASSLEAWRLAEYNEQFFGPGTRLTVL.

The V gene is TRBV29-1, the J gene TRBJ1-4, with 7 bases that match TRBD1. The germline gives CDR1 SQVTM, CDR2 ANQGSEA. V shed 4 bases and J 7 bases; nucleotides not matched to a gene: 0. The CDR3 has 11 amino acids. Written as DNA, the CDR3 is TGCAGCGTTGGGGACAGTGAAAAACTGTTTTTT. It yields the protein CSVGDSEKLFF.